This T cell receptor beta chain emerged from a study of T cells expressing NK-cell markers. Study results and limitations: NKG2C+ dominant clonotype frequencies in 6 or 7 donors were roughly 1.0-7.5% of CD8+ T cells.

Concerning this clonotype itself: The antigen is undetermined.

CDR1 is SGHRS and CDR2 is YFSETQ in the germline V gene. This CDR3 is built from 14 residues. After re-calling the 5' RACE reads, TCRdb lists one entry per CDR3 protein, DNA absent. The sample is made up of over 150,000 distinct CDR3 sequences, and the top ten hold roughly 35% of it. The sequenced sample consisted of blood T cells: a sorted CD56 or NKG2C T cell subset, CD4+ or CD8+ T cells, or bulk PBMC T cells (not recorded which). The origin of this receptor is a woman aged 45-65 years in good health. V is TRBV5-1 and J is TRBJ1-1. CDR3 sequence reads: CASSSSDGLPEAFF.